This T cell receptor (beta chain) was sequenced for a study of T cell repertoires and leukemia-associated antigens. From the 5' RACE reads, TCRdb called clonotypes with MiXCR, one entry per CDR3 protein. Found here are about 11,000 distinct CDR3 sequences, roughly 43% of them singletons; the top ten hold under 35%. This clonotype was found many times. Its specificity is not known. V lost 6 bases and J lost 0, with 12 bases in between. Germline V gene lookup returns CDR1 LNHDA and CDR2 SQIVND (reference sequence). This CDR3 is built from 15 residues. The sequencing input was CD3+ T cells sorted from blood and cultured. This sequence joins TRBV19 and TRBJ2-1; D not certain. This clonotype originated in a female donor in good health. This CDR3 is CASRLEWGSYNEQFF. Written as DNA, the CDR3 is TGTGCCAGTAGATTGGAGTGGGGCTCCTACAATGAGCAGTTCTTC.